Presented here are 12 T cell receptor delta chains from one specimen sequenced in a study of γδ T cells in repeated Plasmodium falciparum infection. TCRdb re-processed the multiplex PCR reads via CATT. The sample has some 51,000 delta-chain clones, roughly 2% seen once. Bulk repertoires came from Vgamma9/Vdelta2+ or Vdelta2-negative gammadelta T cells flow-sorted from PBMC. The sequenced material came from gamma-delta T cells from blood. These receptors all stem from a pool of human donors (malaria-infected and uninfected, not separated).

The sample holds a few counts of this clone. The protein recorded in TCRdb matches a much larger clone and deviates from this DNA's translation at residue 15, suggesting a read error; the protein here is obtained by translating the DNA. J gene calling gave no result, while the V gene is TRDV2; whether TRDD3, the table's D call, matches the DNA was not checked. Germline V gives CDR1 GEAIGNYY, CDR2 EKD. This CDR3 contains 17 residues. DNA for the CDR3: TGTGCCTGTGACACCCTCCCGCTGGGGGATACCACCGATAAATTCATCTTT. Translated: CACDTLPLGDTTDKFIF.

A few counts support this clone. The protein that TCRdb holds for this DNA derives from a much larger clone and differs from the translated DNA at residue 18, which likely indicates a read error; the protein shown here is translated from the DNA. J gene calling gave no result, while the V gene is TRDV1; the table names TRDD3, a call not compared with the DNA. Germline CDR1 and CDR2: TSWWSYY and QGS. The CDR3 loop spans 20 amino acids. The chain's CDR3 is CALGDPVFLTYWGYTDKPIF. CDR3 bases: TGTGCTCTTGGGGATCCCGTCTTCCTGACGTACTGGGGGTACACCGATAAACCCATCTTT.

This clone occurred many times. For this DNA, TCRdb reports the protein of a much larger clone, which diverges at residue 14, most likely from a read error; the protein presented here is translated directly from the DNA. No J gene was named, though the V gene is TRDV3; no DNA check was done on the table's D call, TRDD3. CDR3 length equals 15 residues. From germline, CDR1 is TVYSNPD and CDR2 GDNSRS (reference sequence). CDR3 bases: TGTGCCTTTTCTCCACTGGGGGATATGCGGCCAGGACTCACCTTT. This translates into CAFSPLGDMRPGLTF.

A word on this clone: A single base is all that separates this from a far larger clone, so a read error is likely. Other DNA sequences in this sample translate to the same CDR3. A V gene of TRDV3 was called, but no J gene was assigned; the table assigns TRDD3, which was not confirmed against the DNA. The CDR3 spans 22 residues. Germline V lookup: CDR1 TVYSNPD, CDR2 GDNSRS (reference sequence). The CDR3 region has the DNA TGTGCCCTCCCGCGGGGACCTTCCGGTTTGGGGATACGCGTTTGGTACACCGATAAACTTATCTTT. Amino acid sequence: CALPRGPSGLGIRVWYTDKLIF.

On this clone itself: This is likely an artifact of a read error, given a far larger clone one base away. Other DNA sequences in this sample translate to the same CDR3. The V gene call reads TRDV2; no J gene was called; TRDD3, the table's D call, lacks a check against the DNA. This CDR3 has 23 amino acids. Germline V gene sequence: CDR1 GEAIGNYY, CDR2 EKD. The CDR3 bases are TGTGCCTGTGACACCGTGGAGAGCCGGCTGGGGGATCTTGGCGGTCCTAACACCGATAAACTCATATTT. Translated: CACDTVESRLGDLGGPNTDKLIF.

Concerning this clone itself: For this DNA, TCRdb reports the protein of a much larger clone, which diverges at residue 14, most likely from a read error; the protein presented here is translated directly from the DNA. V usage is TRDV1 and J usage is TRDJ1; the match to TRDD3 covers 13 bases. Assignment of the J gene here rests on matching the DNA to germline, because TCRdb gives none. CDR1 is TSWWSYY and CDR2 is QGS in the germline V gene. This CDR3 is 22 amino acids long. After removal of 0 bases from V and 10 bases from J, the junction contained 26 bases not matched to a gene. The CDR3 loop reads CALGELGYLLRIWHWGIRGLIF. Here the CDR3 DNA reads TGTGCTCTTGGGGAACTAGGGTATCTCCTGAGGATTTGGCACTGGGGGATACGTGGACTCATCTTT.

About this clone itself: Only one base separates this from a far larger clonotype, so it likely reflects a read error. The identical CDR3 is also encoded by other nucleotide sequences in the sample. This chain connects TRDV3 to TRDJ1; 9 bases fit TRDD3. Germline CDR1 and CDR2: TVYSNPD and GDNSRS (reference sequence). With 5 bases clipped from V and 0 bases from J, the junction kept 31 bases outside the gene matches. CDR3 size: 22 residues. CDR3 bases: TGTGCCCTCCCGCGGGGACCTTCCGGTCTGGGGATACGCGTTTGGTACACCGATAAACTCATCTTT. This codes for CALPRGPSGLGIRVWYTDKLIF.

In its sample, this clone was seen a few times. The protein given by TCRdb reflects a much larger clone and differs at residue 16 from this DNA's translation, likely from a read error; the protein shown is the DNA's translation. The chain is built from TRAV38-2/DV8 and TRDJ1; TRDD3 matches 11 bases. The J gene is not listed in TCRdb, so it was assigned here from a DNA match to germline. Germline CDR1 is TSESDYY and CDR2 is QEAYKQQN. The CDR3 sequence is 20 residues long. Trimming cost V 5 bases and J 7 bases; bases outside gene matches: 25. The CDR3: CAYSSPLLGGYAGQSGKLIF. The CDR3 nucleotides read TGTGCTTATAGTTCCCCCCTACTTGGGGGATACGCGGGCCAGAGCGGTAAACTCATCTTT.

This clone has just a few counts. A far larger clone differs by one base, so this is likely a read error. The same CDR3 is also encoded by other DNA sequences in this sample. The V gene is TRDV1, the J gene TRDJ2; 13 bases map to TRDD3. Since TCRdb gives no J gene, matching the DNA to germline was used here to assign it. V trimming: 5 bases; J trimming: 7 bases; junction bases outside the gene matches: 40. Germline-derived CDR1 and CDR2 are TSWWSYY and QGS. This CDR3 is built from 27 residues. DNA for the CDR3: TGTGCTCTTGGGTCCCCCGCCTTCCTACGGGCCCCAACCCCTCTACTGGGGGATACGCGGGTCGGAGCACAACTCTTCTTT. It codes for CALGSPAFLRAPTPLLGDTRVGAQLFF.

With respect to this clone: With a far larger clone one base away, a read error is the likely cause. The identical CDR3 is also encoded by other nucleotide sequences in the sample. The genes are TRAV36/DV7 and TRDJ1; 7 bases align to TRDD2. Germline matching of the DNA provided the J gene here, since TCRdb leaves it blank. CDR3 length equals 20 residues. Germline trimming cut 3 bases from V and 6 bases from J; bases unmatched to any gene: 29. Per germline, CDR1 VTNFRS and CDR2 LTSSGIE (reference sequence). In DNA form, the CDR3 reads TGTGCTGTGGCTCGCTGGGATTCCTACGGGGCTACCGGGGGTCGAAATAAACTCATCTTT. Amino acid sequence: CAVARWDSYGATGGRNKLIF.

As to this clone: The protein held in TCRdb is that of a much larger clone and does not match this DNA's translation at residue 22, likely because of a read error; the protein shown is translated from the DNA. The V gene is TRDV1, the J gene TRDJ1; 10 bases fit TRDD3. The J gene was missing in TCRdb and was found by matching the end of the DNA to germline. The CDR3 totals 25 residues. Germline assignment: CDR1 TSWWSYY and CDR2 QGS. CDR3 bases: TGTGCTCTTGGGGAAGAAGTGGGAGTGATCGTCCTAGGGGGGATACGATCCCTGAACACCGATGAACTCATCTTT. Translating it yields CALGEEVGVIVLGGIRSLNTDELIF.

Concerning this clone: TCRdb shows a much larger clone's protein in place of this DNA's translation, and the two differ at residue 5, likely through a read error; the protein shown is translated from the DNA. The V call is TRDV1, the J call TRDJ1; D is uncertain. Trimming removed 4 bases at V and 1 base at J, with 13 bases between. Germline CDR1 TSWWSYY, CDR2 QGS. The CDR3 is made up of 15 amino acids. CDR3 DNA: TGTGCTCTTGGGGGACTAAGGTCTATCACCGATAAACTCATCTTT. This translates into CALGGLRSITDKLIF.